This T cell receptor (beta chain) is drawn from a study of regulatory T cells in long-lasting Graves disease. Findings and limits, study-wide: The study examined only peripheral blood, not thyroid tissue. For persistent Graves' patients, TCR diversity was lower than for newly diagnosed ones. Whereas new patients shared some 970 public clonotypes, persistent patients shared more, at about 2,500.

Time point noted: persistent/refractory GD, antithyroid drugs over 5 years with positive TRAb. Construction of the TCR library relied on RNA isolated from PBMCs. Sequencing libraries for TCR beta were prepared with iRepertoire HTBI primers and Arm-PCR of CDR3 regions. Methods used by the authors: Identification yielded approximately 67 TRBV and 11 to 15 TRBJ segments across samples. TCRdb used MiXCR to reprocess the multiplex PCR reads, holding one entry per CDR3 protein. These V and J calls originate from TCRdb's pipeline instead of the authors' own analysis. The sample yields 400,000 to 600,000 distinct CDR3 sequences, 20% to 25% seen once. V shed 8 bases and J shed 4 bases, with 24 bases lying between them. The germline V gene encodes CDR1 MDHEN and CDR2 SYDVKM. The CDR3 totals 16 residues. In the case of this clonotype: Its target is unknown.

The rearrangement uses TRBV28 and TRBJ2-7; D might be TRBD1 (6 bases). The sequence was obtained from a female donor with Graves disease. The sequences come from peripheral blood mononuclear cells (PBMCs), collected when the disease was refractory, from a patient treated with antithyroid drugs. CDR3 region: CASLSPAGAGGYEQYF. DNA for the CDR3: TGTGCCAGCCTTTCTCCGGCAGGGGCCGGAGGATACGAGCAGTACTTC.